The 9 T cell receptor beta chains below were found in one sample sequenced in a study of blood T cell repertoires in COVID-19. The data were produced by immunoSEQ multiplex PCR, yet TCRdb's version contains in-frame clones alone and is incomplete. This sample has some 380,000 clones, with approximately 77% found just once. The sequencing sample was made of peripheral blood. The origin of the receptors is a human donor with acute or convalescent COVID-19. The donor label of this sample is uncertain.

The chain joins TRBV7-8 to TRBJ1-4; 7 bases fit TRBD1. The CDR3 length is 21 residues. V gave up 3 bases and J gave up 0 bases; unmatched junction bases: 19. Germline lookup yields CDR1 SGHVS and CDR2 FQNEAQ. The CDR3 DNA reads TGTGCCAGCAGCTTTTTAGCGGGGGGAGGGGGCGAAAGGTCAACTAATGAAAAACTGTTTTTT. Residues: CASSFLAGGGGERSTNEKLFF.

The V call is TRBV5-1, the J call TRBJ1-1; TRBD1 agrees at 8 bases. Germline V CDR1 and CDR2: SGHRS, YFSETQ. This CDR3 is 16 amino acids long. Germline trimming cut 2 bases from V and 1 base from J; bases unmatched to any gene: 7. The CDR3 sequence is CASSLRPGTGNTEAFF. CDR3 sequence (DNA): TGCGCCAGCAGCTTACGACCGGGGACAGGGAACACTGAAGCTTTCTTT.

The V gene is TRBV27, the J gene TRBJ2-7; possibly TRBD2 for D (6 bases). V was cut by 10 bases and J by 2 bases, with 12 bases left in between. This CDR3 spans 12 amino acids. Germline lookup yields CDR1 MNHEY and CDR2 SMNVEV (reference sequence). CDR3 DNA sequence: TGTGCCATTGGGACTGTCCCCTACGAGCAGTACTTC. The encoded protein is CAIGTVPYEQYF.

This chain uses TRBV7-6 with TRBJ1-1; D might be TRBD1 (6 bases). The CDR3 contains 15 residues. V lost 5 bases and J lost 4, with 17 bases in between. The germline V gene has CDR1 SGHVS and CDR2 FNYEAQ. The CDR3 DNA is TGTGCCAGCAGCCCCTCGCGGGGGCGGACCACTGAAGCTTTCTTT. Amino acid sequence: CASSPSRGRTTEAFF.

The chain carries TRBV5-1 and TRBJ2-3; TRBD2 matches 10 bases. The CDR3 has 15 amino acids. The trim removed 1 base at V and 4 bases at J, leaving 3 bases unmatched. The V gene's germline CDR1 is SGHRS and CDR2 YFSETQ. The CDR3 reads CASSLQRGGADTQYF. The CDR3 nucleotides read TGCGCCAGCAGCTTGCAGCGGGGGGGCGCAGATACGCAGTATTTT.

The CDR3 sequence: CASSKFLVLAGVMSYTQYF. The DNA of the CDR3 is TGTGCCAGCAGCAAATTCCTGGTACTAGCGGGAGTAATGAGTTATACGCAGTATTTT. The chain couples TRBV21-1 to TRBJ2-3; no check of the table's D call, TRBD2, against the DNA was made. TRBV21-1 is described as a pseudogene. The CDR3 length is 19 residues.

This clone was seen more than once but under ten times. The same CDR3 can be traced to other DNA sequences in this sample. The chain joins TRBV24-1 to TRBJ2-3; tentatively, D is TRBD2 (6 bases). The germline CDR1 and CDR2 sequences are KGHDR and SFDVKD. V was cut by 3 bases and J by 4 bases, with 10 bases left in between. This CDR3 is 14 amino acids long. CDR3 amino acids: CATSDGGTADTQYF. CDR3 DNA sequence: TGTGCCACCAGTGATGGAGGGACTGCAGATACGCAGTATTTT.

The rearrangement links TRBV29-1 to TRBJ2-6, with TRBD1 identical over 7 bases. This CDR3 is 16 amino acids long. Germline assignment: CDR1 SQVTM and CDR2 ANQGSEA. The J segment lost 3 bases and the V segment lost 4 bases, leaving 9 bases of the junction unmatched. This chain's CDR3 is CSVADRAQFGANVLTF. CDR3 nucleotides: TGCAGCGTTGCAGACAGGGCCCAGTTTGGGGCCAACGTCCTGACTTTC.

The chain joins TRBV28 to TRBJ2-1; 9 bases agree with TRBD2. V lost 4 bases and J lost 4; bases outside the gene matches: 5. Germline V gene lookup returns CDR1 MDHEN and CDR2 SYDVKM. This CDR3 has 15 residues. The DNA for the CDR3 is TGTGCCAGCAGTTCTGGCGGGGGGGCGTACAATGAGCAGTTCTTC. This encodes CASSSGGGAYNEQFF. The variable domain in full, with the rest retrieved from reference TRBV28 and TRBJ2-1, is DVKVTQSSRYLVKRTGEKVFLECVQDMDHENMFWYRQDPGLGLRLIYFSYDVKMKEKGDIPEGYSVSREKKERFSLILESASTNQTSMYLCASSSGGGAYNEQFFGPGTRLTVL.